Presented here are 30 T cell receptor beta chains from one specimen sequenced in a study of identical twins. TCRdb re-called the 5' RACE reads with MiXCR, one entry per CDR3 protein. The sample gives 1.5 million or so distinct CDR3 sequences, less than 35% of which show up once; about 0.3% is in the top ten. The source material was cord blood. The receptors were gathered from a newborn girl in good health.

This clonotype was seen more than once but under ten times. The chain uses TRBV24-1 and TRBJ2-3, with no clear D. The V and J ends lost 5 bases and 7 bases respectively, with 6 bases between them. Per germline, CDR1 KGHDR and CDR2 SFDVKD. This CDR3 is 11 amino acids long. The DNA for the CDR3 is TGTGCCACCAGTGCCCCACATACGCAGTATTTT. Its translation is CATSAPHTQYF.

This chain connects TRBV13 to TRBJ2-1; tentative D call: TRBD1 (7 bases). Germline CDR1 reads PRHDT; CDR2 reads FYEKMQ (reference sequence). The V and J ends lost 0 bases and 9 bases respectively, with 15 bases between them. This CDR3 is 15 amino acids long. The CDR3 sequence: CASSLGDAGGSEQFF. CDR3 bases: TGTGCCAGCAGCTTAGGAGATGCAGGGGGGAGTGAGCAGTTCTTC. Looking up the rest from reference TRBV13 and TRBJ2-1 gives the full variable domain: AAGVIQSPRHLIKEKRETATLKCYPIPRHDTVYWYQQGPGQDPQFLISFYEKMQSDKGSIPDRFSAQQFSDYHSELNMSSLELGDSALYFCASSLGDAGGSEQFFGPGTRLTVL.

The CDR3 DNA is TGTGCCAGCAGCCAAACAAGTAGGCGGGTAACCAATGAGCAGTTCTTC. Amino acid sequence: CASSQTSRRVTNEQFF. The V and J genes are TRBV4-2 and TRBJ2-1; D is perhaps TRBD2 (5 bases). Looked up from germline, CDR1 is LGHNA and CDR2 is YNFKEQ. The CDR3 length is 16 residues. Trimming shortened V by 2 bases and J by 6 bases, and 17 bases separated the two germline ends.

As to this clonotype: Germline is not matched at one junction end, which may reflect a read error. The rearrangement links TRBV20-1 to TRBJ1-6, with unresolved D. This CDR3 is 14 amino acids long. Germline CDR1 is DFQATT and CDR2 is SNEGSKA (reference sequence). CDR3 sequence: CSASFGLLNSPPHF. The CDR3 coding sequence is TGCAGTGCTAGTTTCGGTCTCCTTAATTCACCCCCCCACTTT.

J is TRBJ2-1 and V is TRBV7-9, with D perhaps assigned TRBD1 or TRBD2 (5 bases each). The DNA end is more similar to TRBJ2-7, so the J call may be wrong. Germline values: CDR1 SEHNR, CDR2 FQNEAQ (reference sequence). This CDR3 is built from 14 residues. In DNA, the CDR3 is TGTGCCAGCAGCTTAGAGACGGGGCCCAATGAGCAGTACTTC. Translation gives CASSLETGPNEQYF.

The CDR3 region is CASSEYGPWGNTEAFF. CDR3 DNA sequence: TGTGCCAGCAGTGAATACGGGCCGTGGGGGAACACTGAAGCTTTCTTT. This chain joins TRBV6-1 and TRBJ1-1; unclear D gene. CDR3 length: 16 amino acids. V was shortened by 2 bases and J by 1 base, with 14 bases between the two germline ends. CDR1 and CDR2 from the germline V gene are MNHNS and SASEGT.

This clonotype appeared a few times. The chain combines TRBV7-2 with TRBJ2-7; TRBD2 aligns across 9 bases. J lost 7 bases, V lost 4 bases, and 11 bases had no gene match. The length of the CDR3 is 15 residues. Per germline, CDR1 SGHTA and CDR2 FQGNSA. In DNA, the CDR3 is TGTGCCAGCAGCTCGCGGACTAGCGATTTTGAAGAGCAGTACTTC. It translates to CASSSRTSDFEEQYF.

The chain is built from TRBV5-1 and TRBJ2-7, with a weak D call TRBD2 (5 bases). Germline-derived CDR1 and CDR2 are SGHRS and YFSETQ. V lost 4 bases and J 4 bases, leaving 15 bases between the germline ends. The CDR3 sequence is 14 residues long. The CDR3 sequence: CASSPGLERYEQYF. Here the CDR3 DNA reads TGCGCCAGCAGCCCGGGATTAGAACGGTACGAGCAGTACTTC.

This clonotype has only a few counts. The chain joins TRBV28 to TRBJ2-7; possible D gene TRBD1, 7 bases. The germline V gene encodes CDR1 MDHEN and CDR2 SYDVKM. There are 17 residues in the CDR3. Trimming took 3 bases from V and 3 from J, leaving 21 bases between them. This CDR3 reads CASSFSTIVQGGYEQYF. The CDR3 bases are TGTGCCAGCAGTTTTTCCACCATCGTCCAGGGGGGCTACGAGCAGTACTTC. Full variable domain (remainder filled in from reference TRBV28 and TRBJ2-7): DVKVTQSSRYLVKRTGEKVFLECVQDMDHENMFWYRQDPGLGLRLIYFSYDVKMKEKGDIPEGYSVSREKKERFSLILESASTNQTSMYLCASSFSTIVQGGYEQYFGPGTRLTVT.

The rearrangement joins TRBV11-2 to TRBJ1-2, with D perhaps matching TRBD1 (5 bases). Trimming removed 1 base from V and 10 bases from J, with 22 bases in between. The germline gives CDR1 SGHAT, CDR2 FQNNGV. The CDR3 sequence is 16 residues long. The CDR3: CASSLGRGTAYRDYTF. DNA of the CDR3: TGTGCCAGCAGCTTAGGGCGAGGGACGGCCTACCGAGACTACACCTTC.

The CDR3 is CASSETSRPYNEQYF. Written as DNA, the CDR3 is TGCGCCAGCAGCGAGACTAGCCGACCCTACAATGAGCAGTACTTC. The genes are TRBV5-1 and TRBJ2-1; 7 bases are a match to TRBD2. The J call could be wrong; TRBJ2-7 is a better fit for the DNA end. In germline, CDR1 is SGHRS, CDR2 YFSETQ. The CDR3 runs to 15 residues.

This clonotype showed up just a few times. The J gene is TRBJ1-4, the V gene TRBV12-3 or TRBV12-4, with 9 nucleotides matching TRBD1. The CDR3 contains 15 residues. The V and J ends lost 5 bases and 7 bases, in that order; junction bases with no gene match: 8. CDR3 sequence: CASSRTQGAGEKLFF. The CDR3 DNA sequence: TGTGCCAGCAGTCGAACACAGGGGGCGGGTGAAAAACTGTTTTTT.

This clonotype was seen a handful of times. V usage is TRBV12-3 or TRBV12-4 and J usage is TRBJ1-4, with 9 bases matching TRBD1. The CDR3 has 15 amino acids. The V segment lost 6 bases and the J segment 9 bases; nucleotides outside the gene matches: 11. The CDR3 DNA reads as TGTGCCAGCAGGGCCACCGGGACAGGGCCCCAAAAACTGTTTTTT. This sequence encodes CASRATGTGPQKLFF.

CDR3 nucleotide sequence: TGTGCCAGCAGTTATGGAGACAGTTACTATGGCTACACCTTC. Protein sequence: CASSYGDSYYGYTF. The V call is TRBV6-2 or TRBV6-3, the J call TRBJ1-2, with D possibly matching TRBD1 (5 bases). Germline V gene sequence: CDR1 MNHEY, CDR2 SVGEGT. CDR3 length equals 14 residues. V lost 3 bases, J lost 3 bases, and 11 bases lay in between.

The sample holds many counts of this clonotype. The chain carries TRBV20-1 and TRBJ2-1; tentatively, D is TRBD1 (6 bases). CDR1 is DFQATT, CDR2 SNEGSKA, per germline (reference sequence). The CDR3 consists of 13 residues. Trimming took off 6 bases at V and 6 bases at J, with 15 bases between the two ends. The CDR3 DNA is TGCAGTGCACCGACAGGAAAGGGCAATGAGCAGTTCTTC. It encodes CSAPTGKGNEQFF.

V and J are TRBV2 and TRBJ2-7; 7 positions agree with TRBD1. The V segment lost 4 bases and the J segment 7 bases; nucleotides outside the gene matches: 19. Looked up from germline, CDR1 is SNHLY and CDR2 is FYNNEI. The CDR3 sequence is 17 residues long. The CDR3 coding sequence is TGTGCCAGCAGTGGACAGGGTGGCGGTAAGGGTAGCGATGAGCAGTACTTC. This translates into CASSGQGGGKGSDEQYF.

Written as DNA, the CDR3 is TGTGCCAGCAGTGACGGACTAGCGGGAGCCTACAATGAGCAGTACTTC. Translated: CASSDGLAGAYNEQYF. The V gene is TRBV2, the J gene TRBJ2-1; 13 bases agree with TRBD2. The J call is doubtful: the DNA matches TRBJ2-7 better. The CDR3 consists of 16 residues. Germline V gene lookup returns CDR1 SNHLY and CDR2 FYNNEI.

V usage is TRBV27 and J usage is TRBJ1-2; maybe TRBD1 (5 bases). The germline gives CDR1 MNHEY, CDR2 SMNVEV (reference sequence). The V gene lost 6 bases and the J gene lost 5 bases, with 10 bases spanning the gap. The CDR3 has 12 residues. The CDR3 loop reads CASRTQEYGYTF. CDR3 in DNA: TGTGCCAGCAGAACACAGGAGTATGGCTACACCTTC.

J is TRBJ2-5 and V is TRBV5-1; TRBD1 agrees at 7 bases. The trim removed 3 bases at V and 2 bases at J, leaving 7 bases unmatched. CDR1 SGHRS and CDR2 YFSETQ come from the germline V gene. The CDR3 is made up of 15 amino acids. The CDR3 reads CASSSTGRRQETQYF. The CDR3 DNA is TGCGCCAGCAGCTCGACAGGGCGTAGACAAGAGACCCAGTACTTC.

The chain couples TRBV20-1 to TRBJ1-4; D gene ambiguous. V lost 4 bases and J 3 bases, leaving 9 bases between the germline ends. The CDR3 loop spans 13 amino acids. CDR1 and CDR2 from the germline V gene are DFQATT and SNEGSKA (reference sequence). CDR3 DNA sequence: TGCAGTGCTACCCCAGGCTCTAATGAAAAACTGTTTTTT. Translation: CSATPGSNEKLFF.

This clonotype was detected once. The DNA for the CDR3 is TGTGCCAGCAGTCCCGGCTTGGGACTACTCTACGAGCAGTACTTC. Protein: CASSPGLGLLYEQYF. The chain is built from TRBV27 and TRBJ2-7, with TRBD2 matching 7 bases. J lost 3 bases, V lost 5 bases, and 10 bases had no gene match. The CDR3 runs to 15 residues. CDR1 and CDR2 from the germline V gene are MNHEY and SMNVEV (reference sequence).

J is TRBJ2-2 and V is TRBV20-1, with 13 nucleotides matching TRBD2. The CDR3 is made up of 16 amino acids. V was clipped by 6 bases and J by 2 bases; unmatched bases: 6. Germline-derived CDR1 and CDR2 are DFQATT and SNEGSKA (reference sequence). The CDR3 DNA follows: TGCAGTGCCAGACTAGCGGGGGGCAAAAACACCGGGGAGCTGTTTTTT. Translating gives CSARLAGGKNTGELFF.

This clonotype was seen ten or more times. CDR3 DNA: TGCAGTGCGAATAGCGGGGGGGCCTACAATGAGCAGTTCTTC. It encodes CSANSGGAYNEQFF. The genes are TRBV20-1 and TRBJ2-1; TRBD2 aligns across 11 bases. V lost 6 bases to trimming and J lost 2 bases; unmatched junction nucleotides: 3. Germline V CDR1 and CDR2: DFQATT, SNEGSKA (reference sequence). The CDR3 is made up of 14 amino acids.

In DNA form, the CDR3 reads TGTGCCAGCAGCCAAGATAAGACGCCCGGCCGATACGAGCAGTACTTC. Residues: CASSQDKTPGRYEQYF. V is TRBV4-2 and J is TRBJ2-7; D is uncertain. The CDR3 has 16 amino acids. Looked up from germline, CDR1 is LGHNA and CDR2 is YNFKEQ. Trimming shortened V by 0 bases and J by 4 bases, and 16 bases separated the two germline ends.

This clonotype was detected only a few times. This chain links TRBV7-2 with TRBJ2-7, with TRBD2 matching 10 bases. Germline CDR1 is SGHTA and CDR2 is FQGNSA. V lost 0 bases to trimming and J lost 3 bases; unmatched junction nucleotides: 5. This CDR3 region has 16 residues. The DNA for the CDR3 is TGTGCCAGCAGCTTAGCTAGCGGGAGGTTCCTCTACGAGCAGTACTTC. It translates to CASSLASGRFLYEQYF.

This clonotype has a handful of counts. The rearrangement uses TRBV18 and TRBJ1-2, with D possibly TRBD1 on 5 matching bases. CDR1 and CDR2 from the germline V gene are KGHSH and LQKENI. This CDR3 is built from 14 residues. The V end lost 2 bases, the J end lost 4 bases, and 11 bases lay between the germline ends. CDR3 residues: CASSPSRDPYGYTF. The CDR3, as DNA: TGTGCCAGCTCACCATCCAGGGATCCCTATGGCTACACCTTC.

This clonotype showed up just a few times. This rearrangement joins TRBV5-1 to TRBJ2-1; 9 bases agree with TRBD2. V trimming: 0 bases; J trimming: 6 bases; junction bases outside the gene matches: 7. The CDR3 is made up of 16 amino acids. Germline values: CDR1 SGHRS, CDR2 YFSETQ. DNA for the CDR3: TGCGCCAGCAGCTTGGCGAGACTAGCGGACCCCAATGAGCAGTTCTTC. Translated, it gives CASSLARLADPNEQFF. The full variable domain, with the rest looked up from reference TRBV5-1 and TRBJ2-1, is KAGVTQTPRYLIKTRGQQVTLSCSPISGHRSVSWYQQTPGQGLQFLFEYFSETQRNKGNFPGRFSGRQFSNSRSEMNVSTLELGDSALYLCASSLARLADPNEQFFGPGTRLTVL.

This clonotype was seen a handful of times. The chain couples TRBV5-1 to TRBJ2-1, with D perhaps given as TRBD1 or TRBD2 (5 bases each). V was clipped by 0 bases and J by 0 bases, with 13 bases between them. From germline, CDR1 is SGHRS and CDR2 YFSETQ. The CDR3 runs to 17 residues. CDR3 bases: TGCGCCAGCAGCTTGGCCGGGGCGGGTTTCTCCTACAATGAGCAGTTCTTC. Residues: CASSLAGAGFSYNEQFF.

The CDR3 region has the DNA TGCAGTGCTCTCGGGATCTACGAGCAGTACTTC. This codes for CSALGIYEQYF. The rearrangement links TRBV20-1 to TRBJ2-5; the D gene is possibly TRBD2 (5 bases). Near its end, the DNA agrees better with TRBJ2-7, so the J call may be wrong. This CDR3 comprises 11 residues. In germline, CDR1 is DFQATT, CDR2 SNEGSKA (reference sequence).

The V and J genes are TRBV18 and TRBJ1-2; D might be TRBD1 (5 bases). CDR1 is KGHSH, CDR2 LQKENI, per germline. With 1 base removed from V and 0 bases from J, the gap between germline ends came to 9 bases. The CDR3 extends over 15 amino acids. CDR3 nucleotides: TGTGCCAGCTCACCACGGGGCAATTCTAACTATGGCTACACCTTC. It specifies CASSPRGNSNYGYTF.